A single sample gave rise to the 25 T cell receptor beta chains below, sequenced in a study of immune cell composition in non-small cell lung cancer. Data came from immunoSEQ multiplex PCR; TCRdb stores just in-frame clones and leaves some out. The sample contains some 3,900 clones, about 68% of which appear only once. Sequenced material: lung tumor tissue. The receptors were sampled from a human donor with non-small cell lung cancer.

The sample holds one count of this clone. This CDR3 is CASSDFGILNEKLFF. The CDR3 nucleotides are TGTGCCAGCAGTGATTTCGGGATACTGAATGAAAAACTGTTTTTT. J is TRBJ1-4 and V is TRBV6-1, with D uncertain. The ends were cut back, 3 bases at V and 5 bases at J, with 13 bases in the middle. The CDR3 is 15 amino acids. Germline V gene data show CDR1 as MNHNS and CDR2 as SASEGT.

CDR3 in amino acids: CASSEAAGGTDTQYF. For the CDR3, the DNA is TGTGCCAGCAGTGAAGCGGCGGGGGGCACAGATACGCAGTATTTT. V gene TRBV6-1 combines with J gene TRBJ2-3, with 7 bases fitting TRBD2. The CDR3 is made up of 15 amino acids. Germline V lookup: CDR1 MNHNS, CDR2 SASEGT. Trimming took 0 bases from V and 1 from J; bases not matched to a gene: 1.

V gene TRBV11-2 combines with J gene TRBJ2-1, with D tentatively TRBD1 (6 bases). Looked up from germline, CDR1 is SGHAT and CDR2 is FQNNGV. V lost 5 bases and J 2 bases, leaving 16 bases between the germline ends. The CDR3 contains 16 residues. The DNA of the CDR3 is TGTGCCAGCAGCCTGGGGGCCGGGAACGCCTACAATGAGCAGTTCTTC. It is translated as CASSLGAGNAYNEQFF.

The chain is built from TRBV4-2 and TRBJ2-7; tentative D call: TRBD1 (5 bases). Trimming stripped 1 base from V and 6 bases from J, with 10 bases between. The CDR3 runs to 13 residues. Germline V gene sequence: CDR1 LGHNA, CDR2 YNFKEQ. CDR3: CASSQVNRGEQYF. DNA for the CDR3: TGTGCCAGCAGCCAAGTGAATAGGGGCGAGCAGTACTTC.

J is TRBJ2-2 and V is TRBV29-1, with a weak D call TRBD2 (5 bases). The CDR3 covers 14 residues. V shed 3 bases and J shed 6 bases, with 14 bases lying between them. CDR1 is SQVTM and CDR2 is ANQGSEA in the germline V gene. CDR3 DNA sequence: TGCAGCGTTGATCGAGGGTCGTCGCCCGGGGAGCTGTTTTTT. It yields the protein CSVDRGSSPGELFF.

Comments on this clone: This specimen includes other DNA sequences encoding the same CDR3. This chain joins TRBV7-2 and TRBJ1-2, with 8 bases identical to TRBD1. This CDR3 has 13 residues. V shed 6 bases and J 7 bases; nucleotides not matched to a gene: 7. Germline loops: CDR1 SGHTA, CDR2 FQGNSA. The CDR3 is CASSTDRGGGYTF. The CDR3 DNA follows: TGTGCCAGCAGTACAGACAGGGGAGGTGGCTACACCTTC.

The rearrangement links TRBV7-2 to TRBJ2-4, with a possible D match to TRBD1 (5 bases). Germline V gene data show CDR1 as SGHTA and CDR2 as FQGNSA. This CDR3 has 12 amino acids. Trimming left V 0 bases short and J 16 bases short, with 13 bases between. CDR3 residues: CASSLAGESRYF. CDR3 bases: TGTGCCAGCAGCTTAGCAGGGGAAAGCAGATACTTC.

The chain has TRBV29-1 and TRBJ1-1; no firm D call. The V end lost 4 bases, the J end lost 5 bases, and 14 bases lay between the germline ends. CDR1 is SQVTM and CDR2 is ANQGSEA in the germline V gene. The CDR3 is made up of 13 amino acids. The CDR3 region has the DNA TGCAGCGTTGGCTGGGGAGGGAATACTGAAGCTTTCTTT. It is translated as CSVGWGGNTEAFF.

This chain connects TRBV6-5 to TRBJ2-5, with D tentatively TRBD2 (7 bases). V lost 5 bases, J lost 5 bases, and 15 bases lay in between. This CDR3 has 14 amino acids. Germline loops: CDR1 MNHEY, CDR2 SVGAGI. CDR3 region: CASSPRGATETQYF. CDR3 in DNA: TGTGCCAGCAGTCCTCGGGGGGCCACGGAGACCCAGTACTTC.

V gene TRBV6-4 combines with J gene TRBJ2-3; D not certain. V was trimmed by 4 bases and J by 0 bases, leaving 11 bases between them. The CDR3 runs 15 residues. Germline V gene data show CDR1 as MRHNA and CDR2 as SNTAGT. The CDR3 sequence: CASSALAASTDTQYF. Here the CDR3 DNA reads TGTGCCAGCAGTGCCCTCGCGGCTAGCACAGATACGCAGTATTTT.

This chain joins TRBV11-2 and TRBJ2-7, with TRBD1 identical over 9 bases. Trimming took 4 bases from V and 3 from J; bases not matched to a gene: 4. CDR1 is SGHAT, CDR2 FQNNGV, per germline. This CDR3 spans 14 amino acids. CDR3 DNA: TGTGCCAGCAGCTCGACAGGGGGGGACTACGAGCAGTACTTC. It translates to CASSSTGGDYEQYF.

The rearrangement links TRBV5-1 to TRBJ2-7, with a weak D call TRBD2 (5 bases). CDR1 and CDR2 (germline): SGHRS, YFSETQ. V lost 0 bases and J 7 bases, leaving 14 bases between the germline ends. The CDR3 extends over 14 amino acids. The CDR3 is CASSLAVQTGEQYF. CDR3 in DNA: TGCGCCAGCAGCTTGGCCGTCCAAACGGGGGAGCAGTACTTC.

This clone was seen more than once but under ten times. The chain employs TRBV7-9 and TRBJ1-2, with 7 bases fitting TRBD1. Germline CDR1 is SEHNR and CDR2 is FQNEAQ (reference sequence). V was clipped by 5 bases and J by 8 bases; unmatched bases: 8. The CDR3 length is 13 residues. The CDR3 here is CASSRDSRRGYTF. CDR3 DNA sequence: TGTGCCAGCAGCCGGGACAGCAGAAGGGGCTACACCTTC.

The chain couples TRBV6-1 to TRBJ1-4; D gene unclear. V lost 4 bases and J 0 bases, leaving 6 bases between the germline ends. The CDR3 has 14 residues. CDR1 and CDR2 from the germline V gene are MNHNS and SASEGT. DNA for the CDR3: TGTGCCAGCAGTGGAGATGCAACTAATGAAAAACTGTTTTTT. Protein sequence: CASSGDATNEKLFF.

The rearrangement links TRBV20-1 to TRBJ2-1; D is unresolved. CDR1 and CDR2 from the germline V gene are DFQATT and SNEGSKA (reference sequence). CDR3 size: 10 residues. V was pared by 0 bases and J by 9 bases, with 3 bases between. The CDR3 coding sequence is TGCAGTGCTAGAGACCGTGAGCAGTTCTTC. Translation gives CSARDREQFF.

The V call is TRBV6-4, the J call TRBJ2-1, with 7 positions matching TRBD1. The CDR3 extends over 15 amino acids. Trimming removed 7 bases from V and 4 bases from J; junction bases left unmatched: 10. Germline CDR1 is MRHNA and CDR2 is SNTAGT. This CDR3 is CASNHRGCLYNEQFF. The CDR3 nucleotides are TGTGCCAGCAACCACAGGGGATGCCTTTACAATGAGCAGTTCTTC.

The CDR3 is CASSYLQGAPYEQYF. The CDR3 coding sequence is TGTGCCAGCAGTTACTTACAGGGGGCGCCGTACGAGCAGTACTTC. The chain links TRBV6-5 to TRBJ2-7; 9 bases agree with TRBD1. Trimming cost V 1 base and J 4 bases; bases outside gene matches: 5. The germline V gene has CDR1 MNHEY and CDR2 SVGAGI. The CDR3 has 15 amino acids.

This chain connects TRBV28 to TRBJ2-1; 14 positions match TRBD2. The CDR3 consists of 14 residues. Germline loops: CDR1 MDHEN, CDR2 SYDVKM. After removal of 6 bases from V and 5 bases from J, the junction contained 0 bases not matched to a gene. This CDR3 reads CASRGLAGDNEQFF. The CDR3 DNA reads TGTGCCAGCAGGGGACTAGCGGGAGACAATGAGCAGTTCTTC.

This clone was seen only once. The V call is TRBV18, the J call TRBJ2-2; D not resolved. Trimming took off 3 bases at V and 1 base at J, with 9 bases between the two ends. The CDR3 is made up of 15 amino acids. Germline values: CDR1 KGHSH, CDR2 LQKENI. The chain's CDR3 is CASSPFDLNTGELFF. The CDR3 bases are TGTGCCAGCTCACCCTTTGACTTGAACACCGGGGAGCTGTTTTTT.

In this sample, this clone turned up a few times. The rearrangement joins TRBV4-3 to TRBJ2-3, with D perhaps matching TRBD2 (5 bases). Trimming shortened V by 0 bases and J by 1 base, and 11 bases separated the two germline ends. Germline V gene data show CDR1 as LGHNA and CDR2 as YSLEER. The CDR3 is 16 residues long. The CDR3 loop reads CASSQERTGGTDTQYF. CDR3 DNA sequence: TGCGCCAGCAGCCAAGAGAGGACTGGAGGCACAGATACGCAGTATTTT.

This chain links TRBV6-1 with TRBJ1-2; 7 bases are shared with TRBD1. This CDR3 region has 14 residues. Germline V gives CDR1 MNHNS, CDR2 SASEGT. J gave up 8 bases and V 5 bases, and 11 bases lay outside the gene matches. This CDR3 reads CASSPRTGNAGYTF. Written as DNA, the CDR3 is TGTGCCAGCAGTCCCCGGACAGGTAACGCCGGCTACACCTTC.

The chain combines TRBV7-9 with TRBJ2-1; 8 bases match TRBD1. CDR1 is SEHNR, CDR2 FQNEAQ, per germline (reference sequence). With V trimmed by 5 bases and J by 7 bases, 13 bases remained unmatched. The CDR3 consists of 16 residues. This chain's CDR3 is CASSPRTGMSMNEQFF. The DNA of the CDR3 is TGTGCCAGCAGCCCAAGGACAGGGATGAGTATGAATGAGCAGTTCTTC.

The chain has TRBV19 and TRBJ1-1; D possibly corresponds to TRBD1 (6 bases). The CDR3 contains 16 residues. Looked up from germline, CDR1 is LNHDA and CDR2 is SQIVND (reference sequence). V lost 3 bases, J lost 4 bases, and 18 bases lay in between. The CDR3 region is CASSIDRTPRSTEAFF. The CDR3 DNA reads as TGTGCCAGTAGTATTGACAGGACACCCAGGAGCACTGAAGCTTTCTTT.

The chain uses TRBV29-1 and TRBJ2-3; 10 nucleotides match TRBD2. The germline CDR1 and CDR2 sequences are SQVTM and ANQGSEA. The V gene end was trimmed by 0 bases and the J gene end by 0 bases; junction bases not matched to a gene: 9. The CDR3 is 18 residues long. CDR3 region: CSVEDRAGGPTSTDTQYF. In DNA, the CDR3 is TGCAGCGTTGAAGATCGAGCGGGAGGGCCTACGAGCACAGATACGCAGTATTTT.

V is TRBV7-9 and J is TRBJ2-1, with D perhaps matching TRBD1 (5 bases). The germline V and J ends were trimmed by 1 base and 13 bases, with 17 bases remaining between them. CDR3 length: 14 amino acids. CDR1 and CDR2 from the germline V gene are SEHNR and FQNEAQ (reference sequence). The CDR3 sequence: CASSLGGQTVSQFF. The CDR3 coding sequence is TGTGCCAGCAGCTTAGGAGGCCAGACAGTGTCCCAGTTCTTC.